Listed below are T cell receptor beta chains from one sample, sequenced in a study of T cells in narcolepsy. Generated by immunoSEQ multiplex PCR, the TCRdb table keeps only in-frame clones and is missing some. This table holds around 22,000 clones, about 80% found once. The sample taken for sequencing was memory (CD45RA-) CD4+ T cells from blood. These receptor sequences come from a human donor in good health. Each CDR3 is given with its conserved first and last residue. The order of the fields is J gene, V gene, D gene, clone size, CDR3 protein, CDR3 DNA. A D gene is named only where the DNA matches it firmly. Some rows mark clone size as missing; the rest say once, few, many or name a class of expanded clone.

j_call: TRBJ1-6
v_call: TRBV4-1
d_call: TRBD1
clone_size: few
cdr3_aa: CASSQQGAGSPLHF
cdr3_nt: TGCGCCAGCAGCCAACAGGGGGCAGGCTCACCCCTCCACTTT

j_call: TRBJ1-6
v_call: TRBV6-6
d_call: NA
clone_size: few
cdr3_aa: CASSSFSNNSPLHF
cdr3_nt: TGTGCCAGCAGTTCGTTCAGTAATAATTCACCCCTCCACTTT

j_call: TRBJ2-4
v_call: TRBV19
d_call: NA
clone_size: NA
cdr3_aa: CASKSGRATKNIQYF
cdr3_nt: TGTGCCAGTAAATCGGGGCGGGCGACCAAAAACATTCAGTACTTC

j_call: TRBJ1-2
v_call: TRBV7-8
d_call: NA
clone_size: NA
cdr3_aa: CASSSHTIPNYGYTF
cdr3_nt: TGTGCCAGCAGCTCCCACACCATTCCTAACTATGGCTACACCTTC

j_call: TRBJ1-1
v_call: TRBV5-1
d_call: NA
clone_size: NA
cdr3_aa: CASSQGLGSRNTEAFF
cdr3_nt: TGCGCCAGCAGCCAAGGTCTGGGCAGCCGGAACACTGAAGCTTTCTTT

j_call: TRBJ1-2
v_call: TRBV18
d_call: NA
clone_size: NA
cdr3_aa: CASSPWQDNGYTF
cdr3_nt: TGTGCCAGCTCACCTTGGCAGGACAATGGCTACACCTTC

j_call: TRBJ2-5
v_call: TRBV4-3
d_call: NA
clone_size: NA
cdr3_aa: CASSQERDGETQYF
cdr3_nt: TGCGCCAGCAGCCAAGAGAGGGATGGAGAGACCCAGTACTTC

j_call: TRBJ2-7
v_call: TRBV19
d_call: TRBD1
clone_size: once
cdr3_aa: CASSHRDRAEQYF
cdr3_nt: TGTGCCAGTAGCCACCGGGACAGGGCCGAGCAGTACTTC

j_call: TRBJ1-1
v_call: TRBV15
d_call: TRBD1
clone_size: once
cdr3_aa: CATSFRTGWDTEAFF
cdr3_nt: TGTGCCACCAGTTTTCGGACAGGGTGGGACACTGAAGCTTTCTTT

j_call: TRBJ2-5
v_call: TRBV9
d_call: NA
clone_size: NA
cdr3_aa: CASSASVEGRETQYF
cdr3_nt: TGTGCCAGCAGCGCCTCTGTAGAGGGTCGGGAGACCCAGTACTTC

j_call: TRBJ1-5
v_call: TRBV29-1
d_call: TRBD1
clone_size: NA
cdr3_aa: CSVAGGAGQPQHF
cdr3_nt: TGCAGCGTTGCAGGGGGCGCGGGACAGCCCCAGCATTTT

j_call: TRBJ1-4
v_call: TRBV5-1
d_call: NA
clone_size: NA
cdr3_aa: CASSPGRRDQGSLEKLFF
cdr3_nt: TGCGCCAGCAGCCCCGGTAGGCGGGACCAGGGGAGTCTTGAAAAACTGTTTTTT

j_call: TRBJ1-3
v_call: TRBV5-5
d_call: NA
clone_size: NA
cdr3_aa: CASSGAVSGNTIYF
cdr3_nt: TGTGCCAGCAGCGGCGCCGTCTCTGGAAACACCATATATTTT

j_call: TRBJ2-3
v_call: TRBV5-6
d_call: NA
clone_size: NA
cdr3_aa: CASSPGRARGTQYF
cdr3_nt: TGTGCCAGCAGCCCTGGACGGGCACGTGGGACGCAGTATTTT

j_call: TRBJ1-4
v_call: TRBV2
d_call: NA
clone_size: few
cdr3_aa: CASTGFPNEKLFF
cdr3_nt: TGTGCCAGCACGGGGTTCCCTAATGAAAAACTGTTTTTT

j_call: TRBJ1-1
v_call: TRBV6-1
d_call: NA
clone_size: few
cdr3_aa: CATSTTGFDTEAFF
cdr3_nt: TGTGCCACCTCCACTACAGGGTTCGACACTGAAGCTTTCTTT

j_call: TRBJ2-5
v_call: TRBV5-1
d_call: NA
clone_size: NA
cdr3_aa: CASSINQETQYF
cdr3_nt: TGCGCCAGCAGCATCAACCAAGAGACCCAGTACTTC

j_call: TRBJ1-2
v_call: TRBV5-1
d_call: TRBD1
clone_size: NA
cdr3_aa: CASSPSRDSPNYGYTF
cdr3_nt: TGCGCCAGCAGCCCGAGCCGGGACAGCCCTAACTATGGCTACACCTTC

j_call: TRBJ1-1
v_call: TRBV5-4
d_call: TRBD1
clone_size: NA
cdr3_aa: CASPSRGTAVNTEAFF
cdr3_nt: TGTGCCAGCCCCTCGCGTGGGACAGCAGTTAACACTGAAGCTTTCTTT

j_call: TRBJ2-3
v_call: TRBV29-1
d_call: TRBD2
clone_size: once
cdr3_aa: CSVELAGEPTSTDTQYF
cdr3_nt: TGCAGCGTGGAACTAGCGGGGGAGCCAACAAGCACAGATACGCAGTATTTT

j_call: TRBJ1-2
v_call: TRBV19
d_call: NA
clone_size: NA
cdr3_aa: CASSERDGNYGYTF
cdr3_nt: TGTGCCAGTAGTGAGCGGGACGGAAACTATGGCTACACCTTC

j_call: TRBJ2-5
v_call: TRBV5-1
d_call: NA
clone_size: NA
cdr3_aa: CASSFGGGETQYF
cdr3_nt: TGCGCCAGCAGCTTTGGGGGCGGAGAGACCCAGTACTTC

j_call: TRBJ1-5
v_call: TRBV4-3
d_call: NA
clone_size: few
cdr3_aa: CASSQALHNQPQHF
cdr3_nt: TGCGCCAGCAGCCAAGCTCTCCATAATCAGCCCCAGCATTTT

j_call: TRBJ2-2
v_call: TRBV5-1
d_call: NA
clone_size: NA
cdr3_aa: CASSLEGRSLTGELFF
cdr3_nt: TGCGCCAGCAGCTTGGAGGGTAGATCCCTCACCGGGGAGCTGTTTTTT

j_call: TRBJ2-3
v_call: TRBV29-1
d_call: NA
clone_size: NA
cdr3_aa: CSVEQGRTDTQYF
cdr3_nt: TGCAGCGTTGAGCAGGGTAGGACAGATACGCAGTATTTT

j_call: TRBJ1-2
v_call: TRBV5-5
d_call: TRBD1
clone_size: NA
cdr3_aa: CASSGTGQGYGYTF
cdr3_nt: TGTGCCAGCAGCGGGACGGGACAGGGTTATGGCTACACCTTC

j_call: TRBJ1-3
v_call: TRBV19
d_call: NA
clone_size: NA
cdr3_aa: CAASQGARNTIYF
cdr3_nt: TGTGCTGCGTCCCAGGGAGCTCGAAACACCATATATTTT

j_call: TRBJ2-1
v_call: TRBV15
d_call: NA
clone_size: NA
cdr3_aa: CATSLTQGGGNEQFF
cdr3_nt: TGTGCCACCAGTCTCACCCAGGGGGGAGGCAATGAGCAGTTCTTC

j_call: TRBJ1-3
v_call: TRBV14
d_call: NA
clone_size: few
cdr3_aa: CASSSLGPLFF
cdr3_nt: TGTGCCAGCAGCTCCCTAGGACCTTTATTTTTT

j_call: TRBJ2-5
v_call: TRBV2
d_call: TRBD2
clone_size: NA
cdr3_aa: CASSPPGLGETQYF
cdr3_nt: TGTGCCAGCAGTCCACCGGGACTAGGAGAGACCCAGTACTTC

j_call: TRBJ1-5
v_call: TRBV7-2
d_call: TRBD1
clone_size: once
cdr3_aa: CASSIRTGGEQPQHF
cdr3_nt: TGTGCCAGCAGCATAAGGACAGGGGGGGAACAGCCCCAGCATTTT

j_call: TRBJ2-7
v_call: TRBV11-1
d_call: NA
clone_size: NA
cdr3_aa: CASSKTDYEQYF
cdr3_nt: TGTGCCAGCAGCAAGACAGACTACGAGCAGTACTTC

j_call: TRBJ2-7
v_call: TRBV27
d_call: TRBD2
clone_size: NA
cdr3_aa: CASSVAGDSYEQYF
cdr3_nt: TGTGCCAGCAGTGTAGCGGGGGACTCCTACGAGCAGTACTTC

j_call: TRBJ2-2
v_call: TRBV7-3
d_call: NA
clone_size: NA
cdr3_aa: CASSLTTRGSSGELFF
cdr3_nt: TGTGCCAGCAGCTTGACTACCAGGGGTTCAAGCGGGGAGCTGTTTTTT

j_call: TRBJ2-5
v_call: TRBV5-1
d_call: TRBD1
clone_size: NA
cdr3_aa: CASSLSSGGPETQYF
cdr3_nt: TGCGCCAGCAGCTTGTCGTCAGGGGGACCTGAGACCCAGTACTTC

j_call: TRBJ2-1
v_call: TRBV2
d_call: TRBD2
clone_size: NA
cdr3_aa: CASRGLADYNEQFF
cdr3_nt: TGTGCCAGCAGGGGACTAGCGGACTACAATGAGCAGTTCTTC

j_call: TRBJ2-2
v_call: TRBV5-1
d_call: NA
clone_size: NA
cdr3_aa: CASSLQPKRELFF
cdr3_nt: TGCGCCAGCAGCTTACAGCCCAAGCGGGAGCTGTTTTTT

j_call: TRBJ1-1
v_call: TRBV2
d_call: NA
clone_size: NA
cdr3_aa: CASSEEGVRTEAFF
cdr3_nt: TGTGCCAGCAGTGAGGAGGGAGTTCGTACTGAAGCTTTCTTT

j_call: TRBJ1-1
v_call: TRBV29-1
d_call: NA
clone_size: once
cdr3_aa: CSFKRGATEAFF
cdr3_nt: TGCAGCTTTAAGAGAGGGGCCACTGAAGCTTTCTTT

j_call: TRBJ1-1
v_call: TRBV5-1
d_call: TRBD1
clone_size: few
cdr3_aa: CASSPGQGGTEAFF
cdr3_nt: TGCGCCAGCAGCCCGGGACAGGGCGGGACTGAAGCTTTCTTT

j_call: TRBJ1-2
v_call: TRBV7-2
d_call: TRBD1
clone_size: few
cdr3_aa: CASTMGGQQGAYGYTF
cdr3_nt: TGTGCCAGCACCATGGGTGGGCAACAGGGGGCCTATGGCTACACCTTC

j_call: TRBJ1-1
v_call: TRBV7-8
d_call: NA
clone_size: NA
cdr3_aa: CASSLQGMNTEAFF
cdr3_nt: TGTGCCAGCAGCTTACAGGGGATGAACACTGAAGCTTTCTTT

j_call: TRBJ2-3
v_call: TRBV5-1
d_call: NA
clone_size: NA
cdr3_aa: CASSLGYGDTQYF
cdr3_nt: TGCGCCAGCAGCTTGGGGTACGGAGATACGCAGTATTTT

j_call: TRBJ2-7
v_call: TRBV7-9
d_call: NA
clone_size: NA
cdr3_aa: CASSPIDTPGQYF
cdr3_nt: TGTGCCAGCAGCCCCATTGACACCCCGGGGCAGTACTTC

j_call: TRBJ2-2
v_call: TRBV9
d_call: TRBD2
clone_size: NA
cdr3_aa: CASSPRVAGDTGELFF
cdr3_nt: TGTGCCAGCAGCCCCCGAGTAGCGGGGGACACCGGGGAGCTGTTTTTT